One TCR beta chain is described in this entry. Antigen unknown. Template material for amplifying TCR beta CDR3 regions consisted of RNA transcripts. With the HTBI primer set, the TCR CDR3 went through a first round of RT-PCR. TCRdb reprocessed the multiplex PCR reads with MiXCR, giving one entry per CDR3 protein. The repertoire holds about 290,000 distinct CDR3 sequences, about an eighth seen once, with approximately 8.6% in the top ten. With V trimmed by 5 bases and J by 3 bases, 6 bases remained unmatched. CDR1 and CDR2 (germline): MGHRA, YSYEKL. This CDR3 comprises 15 residues. The sample comes from a study of T cells in Graves' hyperthyroidism and ophthalmopathy. Study background: Peripheral blood was obtained at initial diagnosis, preceding any treatment.

Study-wide points: Most clonotypes that expanded in the thyroid above 0.001 also showed up in blood.

The gene calls are TRBV4-1 and TRBJ2-3; 9 nucleotides match TRBD1. This receptor was identified in a woman aged 30 to 39 with Graves' hyperthyroidism that later progressed to Graves' ophthalmopathy. The sequencing sample was made of blood. CDR3 sequence (DNA): TGCGCCAGCAGCGGGCAGGACAGGGGAACAGATACGCAGTATTTT. Translating gives CASSGQDRGTDTQYF.